This record concerns one TCR beta chain sequence. Its target is not known. These data come from a study of cytomegalovirus exposure and HLA in healthy donors. Overall study results and limits: In a later analysis, CMV-associated beta chains were mostly HLA-associated, it appeared. Reported performance of the classifier showed diagnosis of cytomegalovirus status with high specificity and sensitivity.

The V and J ends lost 2 bases and 6 bases, in that order; junction bases with no gene match: 3. Germline V gives CDR1 KGHSH, CDR2 LQKENI. The CDR3 extends over 14 amino acids. Primers included in the PCR were 60 Vbeta and 13 Jbeta primers. Generated by immunoSEQ multiplex PCR, the TCRdb table keeps only in-frame clones and is missing some. Among 100,000 to 150,000 clones, 75% to 90% were seen once, and the ten largest hold under 3.5%. This chain links TRBV18 with TRBJ2-1; 8 bases align to TRBD2. Sequenced sample: PBMCs. This sequence originates from a male donor in good health and CMV-seronegative. In DNA form, the CDR3 reads TGTGCCAGCTCACCAGGACTAGCCGGCAATGAGCAGTTCTTC. Amino acids: CASSPGLAGNEQFF.